This T cell receptor (beta chain) was captured by sequencing in a study of early T cells in non-severe SARS-CoV-2 infection. Study in general: Whole-blood bulk RNA, unsorted, was sequenced, and chains were unpaired. Study results and limitations: Matching results from VDJdb favored anti-spike CD8 responses, leaving private and CD4 specificities undetected.

CDR1 and CDR2 from the germline V gene are ENHRY and SYGVKD. The junction had 6 bases not matched to a gene; V was cut back by 7 bases and J by 5 bases. This CDR3 is built from 13 residues. With respect to this clonotype: The antigen is not known.

Tagging with unique molecular identifiers was applied to individual cDNA molecules. One entry per CDR3 protein results from TCRdb running MiXCR on the 5' RACE reads. Among more than 60,000 distinct CDR3 sequences, 4% to 5.5% were seen once, and the ten largest hold approximately 4.9%. The chain is built from TRBV10-3 and TRBJ2-7; 9 bases agree with TRBD1. What was sequenced was whole blood. This receptor was taken from an adult who was a healthcare worker with PCR-confirmed SARS-CoV-2 infection or an uninfected control (not recorded which). The CDR3 sequence is CAIKGQGTDEQYF. In DNA, the CDR3 is TGTGCCATCAAAGGACAGGGGACCGACGAGCAGTACTTC.